The following is a T cell receptor beta chain sequence with its context. The antigen it binds to is not known. No clone much larger than this one lies a single base away; base qualities are absent. These data belong to a study of T cells in Graves' hyperthyroidism and ophthalmopathy (dated by TCRdb to the late 2010s). With respect to the entire study: Peripheral blood samples were taken at initial diagnosis, before any treatment was given. TCR Vbeta CDR3 sequencing of approximately 140 peripheral blood samples (over 40 ophthalmopathy, 75 hyperthyroidism and 17 progressor patients) is reported in the paper. After sampling, hyperthyroidism patients received methimazole starting at 30 mg daily, and ophthalmopathy patients received high-dose intravenous methylprednisolone. The approximately 100 discovery patients were divided at random into training and test sets in a 7:3 ratio. In six Graves' hyperthyroidism patients, the study also compared T-cell repertoires from thyroid tissue with T-cell repertoires from blood. Whether ophthalmopathy could be predicted prospectively was tested in an independent validation cohort made up of 18 to 20 hyperthyroidism patients plus 17 patients who later progressed to ophthalmopathy. TCR V-J signatures able to tell the groups apart were searched for in a discovery cohort of 100 patients, of whom around 43 had Graves' ophthalmopathy and roughly 57 had stable Graves' hyperthyroidism. The paper as a whole reports these results and caveats: A model built on a 13 V-J signature distinguished ophthalmopathy from stable hyperthyroidism, reaching roughly 88% sensitivity and around 81% specificity in cross-validation and 80%/75% in testing. Sample size was not statistically predetermined, and blinding of investigators to group allocation was not performed. Most expanded thyroid clonotypes (frequency above 0.001) were also found in blood, which suggests that blood repertoires may mirror thyroid immune responses. During validation, the model predicted progression to ophthalmopathy a median of roughly six months ahead of onset, with almost 71% sensitivity and less than 85% specificity.

TCR beta CDR3 regions were amplified from RNA transcripts. The first round of RT-PCR for the TCR CDR3 was performed with the HTBI primer set and the Qiagen OneStep RT-PCR kit. A second multiplex PCR round built the libraries, followed by size selection and purification. Paired-end sequencing of the libraries was performed with 100 bp reads on an Illumina HiSeq2000. The source study handled its data this way. Raw data were processed with SOAPnuke, discarding reads with adapters, uncalled bases, mean Phred below 15, or no exact constant-primer or identifier match. High-quality paired reads were merged with COPE v1.2.5, and unique nucleotide sequences were defined as clonotypes. Clonotypes were aligned to IMGT TRBV, TRBD and TRBJ reference segments using MiTCR v1.1. The analysis was restricted to V-J combinations with a frequency above 0.0001, which together covered 99% to 99.2% of the repertoires. The TCS score was defined as the ratio of F50 (clonal expansion) to E x V (chaos), calculated using BLOSUM62-based TCRdist between CDR3 peptides within each V-J. Welch's t-statistics and random forest reduced around 550 V-J features to 13, which were used in a naive Bayes classifier (R e1071). The public reads were run again by TCRdb, first through fastp at Q25 and then through MiXCR, and only productive beta chains were kept. All rows with the same CDR3 protein become a single entry with the most common DNA and genes. It is TCRdb's table, rather than the study itself, that gives the V and J calls and clone size. The sample table lists 350,000 to 450,000 distinct CDR3 sequences, roughly 13% of them with a count of one. The ten largest clones add up to roughly 11% of the sample.

Its CDR3 holds 15 amino acids, cysteine through phenylalanine. Solely the CDR3 DNA is kept, with 45 bases framed from the first base. For CDR1 and CDR2, the germline V gene lists SGHRS and YFSETQ. The germline V end is reduced by 0 bases and the J end by 6 bases; junction bases left unmatched: 2. Stable Graves' hyperthyroidism was defined as the absence of progression to ophthalmopathy over 18 months of follow-up. Hyperthyroidism patients were newly diagnosed, with disease duration under 2 months, and aged 18 to 65 years. Patients with uncontrolled infections, other autoimmune diseases, pregnancy or lactation were excluded. Diagnoses relied on clinical symptoms, serum thyroxine and TRAb, thyroid ultrasound and orbital computed tomography. PBMCs were isolated from around 10 ml of fresh peripheral blood by Ficoll-Paque density gradient centrifugation. Total RNA was extracted with Trizol reagent, and quality was checked on an Agilent 2100 Bioanalyzer.

This TCR was recovered from a woman in her fifties or sixties with Graves' hyperthyroidism. Material: blood. Recombination connected TRBV5-1 to TRBJ1-4, with 10 bases in between that match TRBD1. The DNA reads TGCGCCAGCAGCTTGGAAGGGACAGGGGATGAAAAACTGTTTTTT. It translates as CASSLEGTGDEKLFF.